This TCR beta chain emerged from a study of blood T cell repertoires in COVID-19. The CDR3 totals 14 residues. The germline V gene encodes CDR1 SEHNR and CDR2 FQNEAQ (reference sequence). Trimming pared 1 base from V and 3 bases from J, leaving 6 bases between. Method: immunoSEQ multiplex PCR; TCRdb's copy keeps in-frame clones and lacks some. The table includes about 330,000 clones, approximately 90% detected once. The receptor comes from a woman aged 18-30 years who had recovered from COVID-19. The genes are TRBV7-9 and TRBJ2-2; D is undetermined. Sequences were obtained from PBMCs or T cells enriched from blood (not recorded which). For the CDR3, the DNA is TGTGCCAGCAGCTTAGTTCCGGACACCGGGGAGCTGTTTTTT. Protein sequence: CASSLVPDTGELFF.